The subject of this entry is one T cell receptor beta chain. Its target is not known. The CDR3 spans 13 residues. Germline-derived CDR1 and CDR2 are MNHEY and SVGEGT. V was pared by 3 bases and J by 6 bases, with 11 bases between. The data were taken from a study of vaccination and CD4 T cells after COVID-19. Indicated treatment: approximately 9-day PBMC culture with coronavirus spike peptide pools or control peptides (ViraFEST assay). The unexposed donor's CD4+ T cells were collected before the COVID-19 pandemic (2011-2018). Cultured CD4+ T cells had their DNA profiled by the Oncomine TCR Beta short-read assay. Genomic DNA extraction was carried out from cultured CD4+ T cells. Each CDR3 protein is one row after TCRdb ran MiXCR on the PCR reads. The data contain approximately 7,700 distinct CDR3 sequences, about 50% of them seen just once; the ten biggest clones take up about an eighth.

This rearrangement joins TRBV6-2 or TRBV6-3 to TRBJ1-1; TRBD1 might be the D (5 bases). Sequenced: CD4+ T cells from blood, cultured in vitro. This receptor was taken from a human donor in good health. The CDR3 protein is CASSYQGSSEAFF. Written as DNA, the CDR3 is TGTGCCAGCAGTTATCAGGGTTCGTCTGAAGCTTTCTTT.